This T cell receptor (beta chain) was documented in a study of T-cell memory formation after mild COVID-19. In the study overall: TCR clusters mostly belonged to single donors. Points from the study as a whole: Contracting clones from day 15 to 85 showed balanced CD4/CD8; later expanders favored CD4+. CM and EM subsets held most contracting CD4+ clones; EMRA held CD8+ ones.

This clonotype was recorded a few times. Antigen specificity is unknown. Per germline, CDR1 SGHTA and CDR2 FQGTGA. The CDR3 sequence is 14 residues long. V was shortened by 5 bases and J by 0 bases, with 8 bases between the two germline ends. 5'RACE primed from the constant segment yielded TCR alpha and TCR beta cDNA libraries bearing sample barcodes and UMIs. TCRdb reanalysed the 5' RACE reads using MiXCR and keeps one entry per CDR3 protein. The sample has 360,000 or so distinct CDR3 sequences; around 27% are singletons. The origin of this receptor is an adult woman who had mild COVID-19 (a few samples of this study predate the infection). Cell type and time point are not known. Sequenced: PBMCs or a T cell subset sorted from them (not recorded which). This chain joins TRBV7-3 and TRBJ2-1; tentative D call: TRBD2 (6 bases). The CDR3 nucleotides are TGTGCCAGCAGCCAGGACTACTCCTACAATGAGCAGTTCTTC. Amino acids: CASSQDYSYNEQFF.